This passage covers 12 T cell receptor beta chains from one sample sequenced in a study of cytomegalovirus exposure and HLA in healthy donors. PCR employed 60 Vbeta and 13 Jbeta primers. TCRdb's table, derived via immunoSEQ multiplex PCR, lists solely in-frame clones and lacks some. The sample shows around 210,000 clones, around 84% of them seen only once. Sequencing was performed on PBMCs. The receptors originated from a girl aged 2-10 years in good health and CMV-seronegative.

The genes are TRBV5-1 and TRBJ2-7, with 8 bases aligning to TRBD2. V was clipped by 0 bases and J by 4 bases; unmatched bases: 9. The CDR3 runs 16 residues. The germline V gene has CDR1 SGHRS and CDR2 YFSETQ. In DNA, the CDR3 is TGCGCCAGCAGCTTGGAGGGTCCGGGAGGGCCTTACGAGCAGTACTTC. Protein product: CASSLEGPGGPYEQYF.

The chain recombines TRBV5-1 with TRBJ2-4; TRBD2 agrees at 14 bases. V shed 4 bases and J 3 bases; nucleotides not matched to a gene: 6. The CDR3 covers 17 residues. Germline CDR1 and CDR2: SGHRS and YFSETQ. DNA of the CDR3: TGCGCCAGCAGCATGGGGACTAGCGGGGGCGTCAAAAACATTCAGTACTTC. Amino acid sequence: CASSMGTSGGVKNIQYF.

In its sample, this clone was seen once. The chain employs TRBV15 and TRBJ2-5, with a weak D call TRBD2 (6 bases). Germline CDR1 reads LNHNV; CDR2 reads YYDKDF (reference sequence). V lost 3 bases, J lost 5 bases, and 19 bases lay in between. This CDR3 has 16 residues. This chain's CDR3 is CATSRDGTPGLETQYF. The CDR3 DNA reads as TGTGCCACCAGCAGGGATGGGACTCCGGGTTTGGAGACCCAGTACTTC.

The V call is TRBV10-2, the J call TRBJ1-5, with D maybe TRBD1 (6 bases). CDR3 length equals 12 residues. V lost 2 bases and J lost 11, with 10 bases in between. CDR1 is WSHSY and CDR2 is SAAADI in the germline V gene. The CDR3 loop reads CASSEPRQAQHF. CDR3 nucleotides: TGCGCCAGCAGTGAGCCGAGACAGGCCCAGCATTTT.

This chain connects TRBV6-5 to TRBJ2-7; 7 bases fit TRBD1. V gave up 5 bases and J gave up 0 bases; unmatched junction bases: 4. The CDR3 has 14 amino acids. Germline assignment: CDR1 MNHEY and CDR2 SVGAGI. CDR3 in amino acids: CASSPTGNSYEQYF. The CDR3 bases are TGTGCCAGCAGTCCGACAGGGAACTCCTACGAGCAGTACTTC.

V and J are TRBV2 and TRBJ1-2; TRBD1 agrees at 8 bases. This CDR3 has 13 residues. CDR1 and CDR2 (germline): SNHLY, FYNNEI. With V trimmed by 6 bases and J by 10 bases, 10 bases remained unmatched. The CDR3: CASSLTGQGPYTF. The CDR3 region has the DNA TGTGCCAGCAGCCTAACTGGACAGGGCCCCTACACCTTC.

A single count supports this clone. This chain joins TRBV4-2 and TRBJ2-1, with 12 nucleotides matching TRBD2. V lost 2 bases, J lost 4 bases, and 3 bases stayed unmatched. This CDR3 contains 16 residues. Germline lookup yields CDR1 LGHNA and CDR2 YNFKEQ. The CDR3 protein is CASSQTTSGSYNEQFF. DNA for the CDR3: TGTGCCAGCAGCCAAACGACTAGCGGGAGTTACAATGAGCAGTTCTTC.

The V gene is TRBV30, the J gene TRBJ2-7; TRBD1 aligns across 11 bases. Per the germline V gene, CDR1 is GTSNPN and CDR2 is SVGIG (reference sequence). Trimming removed 0 bases from V and 6 bases from J; junction bases left unmatched: 4. The CDR3 has 14 amino acids. CDR3 loop: CAWSVGGTGGEQYF. The CDR3 coding sequence is TGTGCCTGGAGTGTAGGGGGGACAGGGGGCGAGCAGTACTTC.

This clone was seen a single time. The chain combines TRBV19 with TRBJ2-1; 7 bases align to TRBD1. V lost 6 bases and J lost 7; bases outside the gene matches: 15. Germline CDR1 reads LNHDA; CDR2 reads SQIVND (reference sequence). The CDR3 sequence is 16 residues long. The chain's CDR3 is CASRPIRGGGGNEQFF. The CDR3 nucleotides are TGTGCCAGTAGACCTATCCGAGGGGGCGGTGGTAATGAGCAGTTCTTC.

This clone appeared a single time. The junction and the germline gene differ at one end; a read error may be behind it. The chain employs TRBV19 and TRBJ1-1; D unresolved. This CDR3 region has 15 residues. Germline CDR1 LNHDA, CDR2 SQIVND (reference sequence). CDR3 sequence reads: CASGIIGRFNTEAFF. CDR3 nucleotides: TGTGCCAGTGGTATAATCGGCAGGTTTAACACTGAAGCTTTCTTT.

The chain joins TRBV29-1 to TRBJ2-5; D is perhaps TRBD1 (5 bases). From germline, CDR1 is SQVTM and CDR2 ANQGSEA. Trimming took 1 base from V and 0 from J, leaving 18 bases between them. CDR3 length: 17 amino acids. CDR3 nucleotides: TGCAGCGTTGAAGTGTTAGCCCGCAGGGTGAACCAAGAGACCCAGTACTTC. It yields the protein CSVEVLARRVNQETQYF.

V is TRBV10-3 and J is TRBJ2-1, with TRBD2 matching 9 bases. V shed 5 bases, J shed 6 bases, and the junction held 8 bases outside the gene matches. The CDR3 loop spans 15 amino acids. Germline V gives CDR1 ENHRY, CDR2 SYGVKD. CDR3 nucleotides: TGTGCCATCAGTCCGCTAGCGGGAATCCCCAATGAGCAGTTCTTC. Translated: CAISPLAGIPNEQFF.